This T cell receptor (beta chain) emerged from a study of early T cells in non-severe SARS-CoV-2 infection. Overall study context: Sequenced bulk RNA came from whole blood that was unsorted, and chains were unpaired.

Study-wide results and limits: VDJdb matches were skewed toward anti-spike CD8 T cell responses.

This clonotype was seen at least ten times. What it recognizes is unknown. In germline, CDR1 is KGHSH, CDR2 LQKENI. The CDR3 runs 14 residues. Deletions cut 3 bases from V and 1 base from J, with 9 bases between. Unique molecular identifiers were affixed to single, distinct cDNA molecules. Using its own MiXCR run on the 5' RACE reads, TCRdb lists one record per CDR3 protein. The sample includes 95,000 to 100,000 distinct CDR3 sequences, roughly 13% of them seen just once. This receptor was identified in an adult who was a healthcare worker with PCR-confirmed SARS-CoV-2 infection or an uninfected control (not recorded which). Input material: whole blood. The chain links TRBV18 to TRBJ1-1; unclear D gene. This CDR3 reads CASSPLRENTEAFF. The CDR3 DNA is TGTGCCAGCTCACCGCTCCGTGAGAACACTGAAGCTTTCTTT.